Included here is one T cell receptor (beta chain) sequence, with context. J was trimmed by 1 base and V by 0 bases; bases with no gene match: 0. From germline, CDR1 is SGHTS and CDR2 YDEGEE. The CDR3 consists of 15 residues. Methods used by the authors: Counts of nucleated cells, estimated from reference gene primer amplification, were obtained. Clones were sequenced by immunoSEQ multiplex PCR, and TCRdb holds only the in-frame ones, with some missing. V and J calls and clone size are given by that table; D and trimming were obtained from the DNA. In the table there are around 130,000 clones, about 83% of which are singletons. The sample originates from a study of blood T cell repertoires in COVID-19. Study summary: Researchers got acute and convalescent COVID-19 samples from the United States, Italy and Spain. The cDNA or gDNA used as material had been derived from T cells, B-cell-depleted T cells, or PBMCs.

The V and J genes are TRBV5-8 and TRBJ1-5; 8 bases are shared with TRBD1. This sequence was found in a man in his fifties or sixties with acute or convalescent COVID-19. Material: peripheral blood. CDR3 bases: TGTGCCAGCAGCTTGGGACAGGGGAGCAATCAGCCCCAGCATTTT. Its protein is CASSLGQGSNQPQHF.